These T cell receptor beta chains were read from a single sample in a study of blood T cell repertoires in COVID-19. This table comes from immunoSEQ multiplex PCR, and its TCRdb copy is limited to in-frame clones, with some not included. The table has fewer than 250,000 clones, less than 90% seen once. Specimen: peripheral blood. These receptors all come from a man aged 25-45 years with active or convalescent COVID-19. The CDR3 runs from the conserved cysteine through the conserved F or W. Fields, in order: D gene, clone size, V gene, J gene, CDR3 DNA, CDR3 protein. The D gene is left open where the match is weak. Only part of the rows carry a size: once, few, many, or a class if the clone is expanded.

d_gene: NA
abundance: NA
v_gene: TRBV5-4
j_gene: TRBJ1-4
CDR3nt: TGTGCCAGCAGCTTGGCGGGGGTCGAGGAAAAACTGTTTTTT
CDR3aa: CASSLAGVEEKLFF

d_gene: NA
abundance: once
v_gene: TRBV6-6
j_gene: TRBJ1-1
CDR3nt: TGTGCCAGCAGTTACTCGGGCGCGAACACTGAAGCTTTCTTT
CDR3aa: CASSYSGANTEAFF

d_gene: NA
abundance: NA
v_gene: TRBV29-1
j_gene: TRBJ2-3
CDR3nt: TGCAGCGTAGGGGCCTCCACAGATACGCAGTATTTT
CDR3aa: CSVGASTDTQYF

d_gene: TRBD2
abundance: NA
v_gene: TRBV19
j_gene: TRBJ2-2
CDR3nt: TGTGCCAGTAAAAGACTAGCGGGATCGAACACCGGGGAGCTGTTTTTT
CDR3aa: CASKRLAGSNTGELFF

d_gene: NA
abundance: NA
v_gene: TRBV5-1
j_gene: TRBJ1-6
CDR3nt: TGCGCCAGCAGCTTAGACGGAGGCCGAGGTTCACCCCTCCACTTT
CDR3aa: CASSLDGGRGSPLHF

d_gene: TRBD1
abundance: NA
v_gene: TRBV9
j_gene: TRBJ2-7
CDR3nt: TGTGCCAGCAGCGCCACAGGGGGCATTGACTACGAGCAGTACTTC
CDR3aa: CASSATGGIDYEQYF

d_gene: NA
abundance: once
v_gene: TRBV12-3/TRBV12-4
j_gene: TRBJ1-2
CDR3nt: TGTGCCAGCAGTTTGGGGGGACCGGGGGGCTACACCTTC
CDR3aa: CASSLGGPGGYTF

d_gene: TRBD1
abundance: NA
v_gene: TRBV5-1
j_gene: TRBJ2-5
CDR3nt: TGCGCCAGCAGCCCGCCCGGACAGGTGGAAGTGGAGACCCAGTACTTC
CDR3aa: CASSPPGQVEVETQYF

d_gene: NA
abundance: NA
v_gene: TRBV7-9
j_gene: TRBJ1-5
CDR3nt: TGTGCCAGCAGCTTACCGGGTAGCAATCAGCCCCAGCATTTT
CDR3aa: CASSLPGSNQPQHF

d_gene: TRBD1
abundance: NA
v_gene: TRBV12-3/TRBV12-4
j_gene: TRBJ2-7
CDR3nt: TGTGCCAGCACCCGAGACAGGGCGGTCGAGCAGTACTTC
CDR3aa: CASTRDRAVEQYF

d_gene: NA
abundance: NA
v_gene: TRBV7-9
j_gene: TRBJ1-4
CDR3nt: TGTGCCAGCAGCCTCGGGACTCCCGCCGGAGAAAAACTGTTTTTT
CDR3aa: CASSLGTPAGEKLFF

d_gene: NA
abundance: NA
v_gene: TRBV12-3/TRBV12-4
j_gene: TRBJ2-2
CDR3nt: TGTGCCAGCCAGGCGTTCACCGGGGAGCTGTTTTTT
CDR3aa: CASQAFTGELFF

d_gene: NA
abundance: once
v_gene: TRBV21-1
j_gene: TRBJ2-7
CDR3nt: TGTGCCAGCAGCAAAGGAAAGGGACTAGCGTACGAGCAGTACTTC
CDR3aa: CASSKGKGLAYEQYF

d_gene: NA
abundance: NA
v_gene: TRBV30
j_gene: TRBJ1-1
CDR3nt: TGTGCCCACGGGGGGGACACTGAAGCTTTCTTT
CDR3aa: CAHGGDTEAFF

d_gene: NA
abundance: NA
v_gene: TRBV30
j_gene: TRBJ2-1
CDR3nt: TGTGCCTGGGTCAAGGGGCCCTACAATGAGCAGTTCTTC
CDR3aa: CAWVKGPYNEQFF

d_gene: NA
abundance: NA
v_gene: TRBV2
j_gene: TRBJ2-5
CDR3nt: TGTGCCAGCAGCCCCTTGGGCGTGTCGGCGGAGACCCAGTACTTC
CDR3aa: CASSPLGVSAETQYF

d_gene: TRBD1
abundance: once
v_gene: TRBV7-8
j_gene: TRBJ1-2
CDR3nt: TGTGCCAGCAGCAACCGGGACAGAACCGGCTACACCTTC
CDR3aa: CASSNRDRTGYTF

d_gene: NA
abundance: NA
v_gene: TRBV6-5
j_gene: TRBJ2-1
CDR3nt: TGTGCCAGCAGTCCTAGGAGGGGTGCGGACAATGAGCAGTTCTTC
CDR3aa: CASSPRRGADNEQFF